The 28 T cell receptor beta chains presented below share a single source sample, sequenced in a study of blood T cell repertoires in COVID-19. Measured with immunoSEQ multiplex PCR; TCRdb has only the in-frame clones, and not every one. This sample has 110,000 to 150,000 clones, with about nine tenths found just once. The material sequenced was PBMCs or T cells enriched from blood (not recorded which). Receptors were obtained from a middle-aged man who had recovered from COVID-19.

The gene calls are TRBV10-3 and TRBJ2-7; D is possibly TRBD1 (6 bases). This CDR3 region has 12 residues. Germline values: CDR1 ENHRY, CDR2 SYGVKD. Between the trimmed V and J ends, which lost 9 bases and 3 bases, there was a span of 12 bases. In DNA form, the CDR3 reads TGTGCCATTCGGACAGAATTCTACGAGCAGTACGTC. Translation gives CAIRTEFYEQYV.

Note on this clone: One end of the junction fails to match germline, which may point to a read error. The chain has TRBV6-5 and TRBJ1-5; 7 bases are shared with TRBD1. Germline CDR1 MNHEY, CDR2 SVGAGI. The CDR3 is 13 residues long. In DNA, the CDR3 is TGTGCCAGCAGTCCCAAAATGACAGGGTTTTGGAGTTTT. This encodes CASSPKMTGFWSF.

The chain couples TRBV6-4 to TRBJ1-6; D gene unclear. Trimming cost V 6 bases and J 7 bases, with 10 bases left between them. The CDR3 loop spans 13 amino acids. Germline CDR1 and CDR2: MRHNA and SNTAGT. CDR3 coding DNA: TGTGCCAGCAGCCCCCAGATGAATTCACCCCTCCACTTT. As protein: CASSPQMNSPLHF.

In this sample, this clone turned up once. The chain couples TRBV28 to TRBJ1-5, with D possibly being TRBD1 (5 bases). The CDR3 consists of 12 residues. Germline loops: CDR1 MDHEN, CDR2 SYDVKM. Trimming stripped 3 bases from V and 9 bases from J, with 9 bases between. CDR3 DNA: TGTGCCAGCAGTTTTTCAGGGCGGCCCCAGCATTTT. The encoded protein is CASSFSGRPQHF.

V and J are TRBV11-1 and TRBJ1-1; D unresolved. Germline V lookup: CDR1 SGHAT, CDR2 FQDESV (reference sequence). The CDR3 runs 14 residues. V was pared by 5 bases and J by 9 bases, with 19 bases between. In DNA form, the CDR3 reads TGTGCCAGCAGCCCTACTCGAACAGCTATCAAAGCTTTCTTT. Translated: CASSPTRTAIKAFF.

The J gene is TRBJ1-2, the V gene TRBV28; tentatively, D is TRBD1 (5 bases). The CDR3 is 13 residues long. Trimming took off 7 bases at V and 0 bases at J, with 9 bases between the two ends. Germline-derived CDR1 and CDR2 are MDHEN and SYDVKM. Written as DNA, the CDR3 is TGTGCCAGCAACGGGGGATCTAACTATGGCTACACCTTC. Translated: CASNGGSNYGYTF.

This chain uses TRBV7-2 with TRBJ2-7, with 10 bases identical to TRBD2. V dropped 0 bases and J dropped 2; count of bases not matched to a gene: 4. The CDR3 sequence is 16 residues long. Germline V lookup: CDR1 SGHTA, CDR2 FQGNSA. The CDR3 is CASSLASGGAPYEQYV. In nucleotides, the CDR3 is TGTGCCAGCAGCTTAGCCAGCGGGGGGGCCCCCTACGAGCAGTACGTC.

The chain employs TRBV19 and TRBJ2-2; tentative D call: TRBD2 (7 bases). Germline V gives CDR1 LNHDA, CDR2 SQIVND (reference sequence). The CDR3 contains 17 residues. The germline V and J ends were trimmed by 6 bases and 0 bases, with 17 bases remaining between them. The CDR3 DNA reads TGTGCCAGTAGCCTGGAGGGGGGGCCCTCGAACACCGGGGAGCTGTTTTTT. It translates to CASSLEGGPSNTGELFF.

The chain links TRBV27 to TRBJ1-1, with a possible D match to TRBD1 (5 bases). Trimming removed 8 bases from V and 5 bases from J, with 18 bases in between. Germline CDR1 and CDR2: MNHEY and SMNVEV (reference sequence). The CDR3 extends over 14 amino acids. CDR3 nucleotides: TGTGCCAGCGGACATCCGACATCGATGACTGAAGCTTTCTTT. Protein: CASGHPTSMTEAFF.

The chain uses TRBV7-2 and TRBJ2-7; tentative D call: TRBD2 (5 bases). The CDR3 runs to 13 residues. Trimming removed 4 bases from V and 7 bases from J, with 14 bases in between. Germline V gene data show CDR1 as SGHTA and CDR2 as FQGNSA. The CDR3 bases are TGTGCCAGCAGCTCCCACGGGGTGGGAGAGCAGTACGTC. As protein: CASSSHGVGEQYV.

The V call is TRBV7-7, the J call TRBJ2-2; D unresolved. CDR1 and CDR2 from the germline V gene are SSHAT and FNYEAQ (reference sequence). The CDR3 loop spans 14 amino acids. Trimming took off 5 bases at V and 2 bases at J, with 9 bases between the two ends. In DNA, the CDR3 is TGTGCCAGCAGCGGCGGTGCTAACACCGGGGAGCTGTTTTTT. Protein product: CASSGGANTGELFF.

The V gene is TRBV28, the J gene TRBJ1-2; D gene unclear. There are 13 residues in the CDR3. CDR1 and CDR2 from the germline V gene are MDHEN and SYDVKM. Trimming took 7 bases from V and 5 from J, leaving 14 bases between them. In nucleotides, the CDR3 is TGTGCCAGCACCCTCGGAGTCGGATATGGCTACACCTTC. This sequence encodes CASTLGVGYGYTF.

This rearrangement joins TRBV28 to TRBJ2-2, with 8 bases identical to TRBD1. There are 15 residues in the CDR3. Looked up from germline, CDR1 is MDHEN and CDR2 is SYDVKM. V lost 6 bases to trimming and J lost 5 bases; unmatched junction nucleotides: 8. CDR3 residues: CASSKWTGLTGELFF. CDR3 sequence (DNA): TGTGCCAGCAGCAAATGGACAGGGCTGACCGGGGAGCTGTTTTTT.

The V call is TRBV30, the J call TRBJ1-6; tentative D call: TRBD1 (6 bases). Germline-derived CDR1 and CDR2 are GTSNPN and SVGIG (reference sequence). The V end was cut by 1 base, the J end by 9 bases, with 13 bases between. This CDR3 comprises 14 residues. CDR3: CAWSGTAWGSPLHF. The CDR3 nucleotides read TGTGCCTGGAGTGGGACAGCCTGGGGTTCACCCCTCCACTTT.

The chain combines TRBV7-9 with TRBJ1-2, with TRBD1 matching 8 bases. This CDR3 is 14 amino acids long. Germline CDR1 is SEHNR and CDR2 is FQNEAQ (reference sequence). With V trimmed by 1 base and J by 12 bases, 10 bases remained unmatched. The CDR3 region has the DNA TGTGCCAGCAGCTTAGGGGAGGGGACAGGAATAAACACCTTC. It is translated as CASSLGEGTGINTF.

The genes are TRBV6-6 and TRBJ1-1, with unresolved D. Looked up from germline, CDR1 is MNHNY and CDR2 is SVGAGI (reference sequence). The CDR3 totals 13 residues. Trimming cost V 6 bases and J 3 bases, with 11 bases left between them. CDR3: CASSQADYTEAFF. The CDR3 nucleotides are TGTGCCAGCAGCCAGGCTGATTACACTGAAGCTTTCTTT.

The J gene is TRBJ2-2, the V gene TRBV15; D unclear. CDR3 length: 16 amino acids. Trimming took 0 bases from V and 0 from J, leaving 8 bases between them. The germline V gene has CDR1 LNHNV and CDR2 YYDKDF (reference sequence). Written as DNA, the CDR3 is TGTGCCACCAGCAGAGATCTGGTAGCGAACACCGGGGAGCTGTTTTTT. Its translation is CATSRDLVANTGELFF.

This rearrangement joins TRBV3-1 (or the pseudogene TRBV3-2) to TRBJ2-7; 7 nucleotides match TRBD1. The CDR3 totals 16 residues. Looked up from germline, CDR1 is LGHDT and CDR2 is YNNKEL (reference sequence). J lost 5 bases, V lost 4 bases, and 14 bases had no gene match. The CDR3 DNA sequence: TGTGCCAGCAGCCGAGCTCGGGACAGTCGCCTTCACGAGCAGTACTTC. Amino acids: CASSRARDSRLHEQYF.

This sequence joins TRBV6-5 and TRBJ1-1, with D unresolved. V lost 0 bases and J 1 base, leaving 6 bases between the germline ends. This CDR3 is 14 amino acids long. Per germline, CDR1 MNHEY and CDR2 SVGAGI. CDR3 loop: CASSYSRGNTEAFF. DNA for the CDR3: TGTGCCAGCAGTTACTCACGAGGGAACACTGAAGCTTTCTTT.

The CDR3 reads CASSYRATGYSGNTIYF. DNA for the CDR3: TGTGCCAGCAGTTACCGCGCTACAGGGTACTCTGGAAACACCATATATTTT. This rearrangement joins TRBV6-2 or TRBV6-3 to TRBJ1-3; a weak D match, TRBD1 (6 bases). This CDR3 is 17 amino acids long. CDR1 is MNHEY and CDR2 is SVGEGT in the germline V gene. Trimming removed 2 bases at V and 0 bases at J, with 14 bases between.

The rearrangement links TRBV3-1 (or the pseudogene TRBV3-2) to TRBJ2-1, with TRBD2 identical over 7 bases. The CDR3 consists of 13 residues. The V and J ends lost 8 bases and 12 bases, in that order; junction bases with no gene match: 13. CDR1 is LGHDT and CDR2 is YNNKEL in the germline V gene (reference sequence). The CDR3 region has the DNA TGTGCCAGCGCCCCACTAGCGAGGGTGGGGCAGTTCTTC. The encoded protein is CASAPLARVGQFF.

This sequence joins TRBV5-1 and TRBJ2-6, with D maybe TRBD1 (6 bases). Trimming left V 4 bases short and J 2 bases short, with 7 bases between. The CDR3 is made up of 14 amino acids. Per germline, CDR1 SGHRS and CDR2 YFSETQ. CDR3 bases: TGCGCCAGCAGCCACAGGGCTGGGGCCAACGTCCTGACTTTC. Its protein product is CASSHRAGANVLTF.

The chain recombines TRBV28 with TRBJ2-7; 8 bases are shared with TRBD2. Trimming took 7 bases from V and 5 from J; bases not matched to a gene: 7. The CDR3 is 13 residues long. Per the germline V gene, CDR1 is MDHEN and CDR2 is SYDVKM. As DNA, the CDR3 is TGTGCCAGCACCTCGGGGGGGCGCAACGAGCAGTACGTC. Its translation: CASTSGGRNEQYV.

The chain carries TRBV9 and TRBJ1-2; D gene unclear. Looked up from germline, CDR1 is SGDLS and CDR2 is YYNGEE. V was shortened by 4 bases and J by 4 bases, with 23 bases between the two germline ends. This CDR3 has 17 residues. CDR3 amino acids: CASSSDGSWAGAYGYTF. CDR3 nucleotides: TGTGCCAGCAGCTCAGACGGATCCTGGGCAGGTGCCTATGGCTACACCTTC.

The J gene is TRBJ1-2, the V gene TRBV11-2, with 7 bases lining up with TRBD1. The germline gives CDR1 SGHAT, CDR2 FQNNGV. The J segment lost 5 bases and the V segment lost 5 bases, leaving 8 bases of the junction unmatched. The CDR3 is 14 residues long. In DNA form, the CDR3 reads TGTGCCAGCAGCCCCTCCAACAGGGGATATGGCTACACCTTC. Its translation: CASSPSNRGYGYTF.

The CDR3 DNA follows: TGTGCCAGCAGCCAAGACAGGACTCGGAGCTATGGCTACACCTTC. Translation: CASSQDRTRSYGYTF. The chain couples TRBV7-3 to TRBJ1-2; tentative D call: TRBD1 (6 bases). This CDR3 is built from 15 residues. CDR1 SGHTA and CDR2 FQGTGA come from the germline V gene. Trimming left V 5 bases short and J 4 bases short, with 17 bases between.

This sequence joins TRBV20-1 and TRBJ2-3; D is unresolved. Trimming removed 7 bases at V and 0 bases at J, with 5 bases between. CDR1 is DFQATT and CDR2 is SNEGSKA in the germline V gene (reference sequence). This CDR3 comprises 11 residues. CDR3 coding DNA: TGCAGTGAGAGGAGCACAGATACGCAGTATTTT. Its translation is CSERSTDTQYF.

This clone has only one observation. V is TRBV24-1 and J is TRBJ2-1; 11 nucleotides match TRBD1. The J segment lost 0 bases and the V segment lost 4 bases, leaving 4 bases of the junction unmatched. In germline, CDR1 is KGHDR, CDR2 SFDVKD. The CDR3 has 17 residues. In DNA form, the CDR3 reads TGTGCCACCAGTGAGCGGACAGGGGGCCTCTCCTACAATGAGCAGTTCTTC. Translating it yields CATSERTGGLSYNEQFF.